Below, 9 T cell receptor beta chains from the same sample are listed, as sequenced in a study of T cells in Graves' hyperthyroidism and ophthalmopathy. It was RNA transcripts that yielded the amplified TCR beta CDR3 regions. HTBI primers drove first-round RT-PCR of the TCR CDR3. TCRdb reanalysed the multiplex PCR reads using MiXCR and keeps one entry per CDR3 protein. This table has under 250,000 distinct CDR3 sequences, about 25% appearing once. Sequenced material: blood. All receptors derive from a woman in her forties with Graves' ophthalmopathy.

This chain uses TRBV12-3 or TRBV12-4 with TRBJ2-7; TRBD2 agrees at 7 bases. V lost 5 bases and J lost 5; bases outside the gene matches: 6. This CDR3 has 13 residues. The CDR3 DNA is TGTGCCAGCAGTGTGGGCGGGAGCGACGAGCAGTACTTC. Translating it yields CASSVGGSDEQYF.

About this clonotype: This may stem from a read error, because a much larger clone lies one nucleotide away. This chain connects TRBV5-1 to TRBJ1-1; 9 nucleotides align to TRBD1. This CDR3 has 15 residues. The germline V gene encodes CDR1 SGHRS and CDR2 YFSETQ. The CDR3 DNA follows: TGCGCCAGCAACGGACAGGGGACGGGGAACATTGAAGCTTTCTTT. Protein sequence: CASNGQGTGNIEAFF.

In this sample, this clonotype turned up many times. The chain is built from TRBV29-1 and TRBJ2-5; D unresolved. The V end was cut by 3 bases, the J end by 5 bases, with 13 bases between. CDR1 SQVTM and CDR2 ANQGSEA come from the germline V gene. This CDR3 comprises 13 residues. CDR3 DNA: TGCAGCGTTGACAACTCCCTCGGGGAGACCCAGTACTTC. It yields the protein CSVDNSLGETQYF.

There are a few counts of this clonotype. The rearrangement uses TRBV19 and TRBJ2-2; 14 bases agree with TRBD2. The CDR3 runs to 18 residues. Germline values: CDR1 LNHDA, CDR2 SQIVND (reference sequence). The V gene end was trimmed by 5 bases and the J gene end by 5 bases; junction bases not matched to a gene: 10. The CDR3, as DNA: TGTGCCAGTAGTCGCCCGGGACTAGCGGGAGTTGTAACCGGGGAGCTGTTTTTT. It encodes CASSRPGLAGVVTGELFF.

This clonotype was counted at least ten times. V is TRBV3-1 and J is TRBJ2-7; the match to TRBD2 covers 7 bases. The germline V gene has CDR1 LGHDT and CDR2 YNNKEL (reference sequence). This CDR3 is built from 14 residues. J gave up 2 bases and V 1 base, and 2 bases lay outside the gene matches. The CDR3 DNA is TGTGCCAGCAGCCAAGCCGCGGGAGCCTACGAGCAGTACTTC. Amino acid sequence: CASSQAAGAYEQYF.

This clonotype has at least ten counts. V and J are TRBV25-1 and TRBJ2-3; D remains ambiguous. Trimming took off 5 bases at V and 0 bases at J, with 6 bases between the two ends. The CDR3 runs to 13 residues. Germline CDR1 reads MGHDK; CDR2 reads SYGVNS. The CDR3 DNA sequence: TGTGCCAGCAGTTATGGGAGCACAGATACGCAGTATTTT. This codes for CASSYGSTDTQYF.

In this sample, this clonotype turned up many times. This rearrangement joins TRBV28 to TRBJ2-7; 7 bases match TRBD1. The ends lost 9 bases at V and 5 bases at J; junction bases unmatched: 13. Germline V CDR1 and CDR2: MDHEN, SYDVKM. The CDR3 spans 14 residues. CDR3 amino acids: CASFPRTGSHEQYF. The CDR3 DNA sequence: TGTGCCAGTTTCCCCAGGACAGGTTCCCACGAGCAGTACTTC.

There are many counts of this clonotype. The chain recombines TRBV2 with TRBJ1-1, with 7 bases fitting TRBD1. Per the germline V gene, CDR1 is SNHLY and CDR2 is FYNNEI. Trimming took 8 bases from V and 7 from J; bases not matched to a gene: 10. CDR3 length equals 13 residues. CDR3 loop: CASRLQGYHEAFF. The CDR3 DNA sequence: TGTGCCAGCCGCTTACAGGGGTACCATGAAGCTTTCTTT. The full variable domain, rest sourced from reference TRBV2 and TRBJ1-1, is EPEVTQTPSHQVTQMGQEVILRCVPISNHLYFYWYRQILGQKVEFLVSFYNNEISEKSEIFDDQFSVERPDGSNFTLKIRSTKLEDSAMYFCASRLQGYHEAFFGQGTRLTVV.

The genes are TRBV20-1 and TRBJ2-7; possibly TRBD1 for D (5 bases). This CDR3 region has 12 residues. In germline, CDR1 is DFQATT, CDR2 SNEGSKA (reference sequence). V was cut by 7 bases and J by 4 bases, with 14 bases left in between. This CDR3 is CSVSGIGYEQYF. CDR3 nucleotides: TGCAGTGTGTCAGGGATCGGGTACGAGCAGTACTTC.